This T cell receptor (beta chain) was captured by sequencing in a study of blood T cells in healthy people across ages. General study results and limits: Older age went with lower TCR beta diversity per million T cells, in a roughly linear way.

The second PCR ran about 6 to 12 cycles with a sample-barcoded 5' primer and J-beta primers. One entry per CDR3 protein, called by TCRdb with MiXCR from the 5' RACE reads. The sample lists roughly 1.6 million distinct CDR3 sequences; about 31% were seen once. About this clonotype: Its specificity is not known. Its ends do not fully match the called genes, so a read error is possible.

The CDR3 is 17 amino acids. Germline-derived CDR1 and CDR2 are MGHDK and SYGVNS. The sequence derives from a woman in her twenties or thirties in good health. The chain carries TRBV25-1 and TRBJ2-3; perhaps TRBD1 as D (5 bases). What was sequenced was blood. CDR3: CASSDRALRVDTGTQYF. The CDR3 DNA sequence: TGTGCCAGCAGTGATCGCGCCTTGAGAGTAGACACAGGTACGCAGTATTTT.